This T cell receptor (beta chain) was found in a study of T cells expressing NK-cell markers. Study in general: There were seven HCMV-seropositive donors and one seronegative donor among the eight sequenced.

The study, taken as a whole, reports: It was still unclear whether expanded NKG2C+ T cell clones were HCMV specific.

TCR beta cDNA was generated via 5'RACE template switching incorporating UMIs. For each CDR3 protein, TCRdb gives one entry from its re-call of the 5' RACE reads, without DNA. The specimen's table records about 460,000 distinct CDR3 sequences. CDR3 size: 15 residues. With respect to this clonotype: The antigen is unknown.

The V gene is TRBV12-3 or TRBV12-4, the J gene TRBJ2-5. The specimen was blood T cells: a sorted CD56 or NKG2C T cell subset, CD4+ or CD8+ T cells, or bulk PBMC T cells (not recorded which). This TCR was sampled from a woman in her forties or fifties in good health. The CDR3 is CASSLATPGTETQYF.